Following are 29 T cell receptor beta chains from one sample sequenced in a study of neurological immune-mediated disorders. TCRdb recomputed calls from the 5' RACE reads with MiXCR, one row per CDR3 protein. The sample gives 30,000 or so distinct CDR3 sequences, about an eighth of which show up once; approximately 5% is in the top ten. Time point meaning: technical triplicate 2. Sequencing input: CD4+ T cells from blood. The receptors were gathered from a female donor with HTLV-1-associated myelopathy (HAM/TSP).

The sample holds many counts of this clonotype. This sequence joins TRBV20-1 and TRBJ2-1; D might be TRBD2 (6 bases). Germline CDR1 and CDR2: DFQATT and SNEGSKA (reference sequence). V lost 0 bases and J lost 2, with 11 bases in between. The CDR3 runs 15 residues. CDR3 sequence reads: CSARDGGAAYNEQFF. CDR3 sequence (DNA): TGCAGTGCTAGAGATGGCGGGGCAGCCTACAATGAGCAGTTCTTC.

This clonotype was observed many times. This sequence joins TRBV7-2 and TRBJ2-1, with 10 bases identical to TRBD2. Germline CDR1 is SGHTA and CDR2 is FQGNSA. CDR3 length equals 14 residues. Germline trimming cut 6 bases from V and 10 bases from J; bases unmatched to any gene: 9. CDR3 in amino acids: CASRTSGGAWEQFF. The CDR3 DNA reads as TGTGCCAGCAGGACAAGCGGGGGGGCCTGGGAGCAGTTCTTC.

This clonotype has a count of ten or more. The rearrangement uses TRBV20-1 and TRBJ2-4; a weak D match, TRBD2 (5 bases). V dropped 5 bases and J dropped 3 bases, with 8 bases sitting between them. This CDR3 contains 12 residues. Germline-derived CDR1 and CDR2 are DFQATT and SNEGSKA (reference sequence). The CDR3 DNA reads TGCAGTGCTCGGGATCACAAAAACATTCAGTACTTC. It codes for CSARDHKNIQYF.

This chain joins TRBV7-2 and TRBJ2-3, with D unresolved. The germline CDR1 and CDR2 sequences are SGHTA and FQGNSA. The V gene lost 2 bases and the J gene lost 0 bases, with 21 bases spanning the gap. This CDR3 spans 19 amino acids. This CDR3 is CASSLMMGRRFGSTDTQYF. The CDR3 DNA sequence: TGTGCCAGCAGCTTAATGATGGGCCGGCGGTTCGGTAGCACAGATACGCAGTATTTT.

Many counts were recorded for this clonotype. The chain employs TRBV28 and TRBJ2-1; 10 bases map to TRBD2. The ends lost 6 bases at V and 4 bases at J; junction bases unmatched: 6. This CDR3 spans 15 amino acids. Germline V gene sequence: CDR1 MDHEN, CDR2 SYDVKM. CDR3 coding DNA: TGTGCCAGCAGCCGGGGGACTAGCGAGTACAATGAGCAGTTCTTC. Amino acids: CASSRGTSEYNEQFF.

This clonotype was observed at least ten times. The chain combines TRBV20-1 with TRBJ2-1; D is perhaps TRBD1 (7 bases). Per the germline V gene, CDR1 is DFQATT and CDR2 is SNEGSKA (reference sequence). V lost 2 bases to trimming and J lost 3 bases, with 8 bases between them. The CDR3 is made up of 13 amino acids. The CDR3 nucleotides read TGCAGTGCTAGACAGGGGGGCTACAATGAGCAGTTCTTC. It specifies CSARQGGYNEQFF.

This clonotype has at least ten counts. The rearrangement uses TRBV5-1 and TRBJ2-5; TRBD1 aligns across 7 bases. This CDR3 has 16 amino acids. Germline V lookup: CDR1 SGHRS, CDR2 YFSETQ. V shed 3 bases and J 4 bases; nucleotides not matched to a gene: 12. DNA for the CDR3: TGCGCCAGCAGCTACACAACCGGGACAGAGGGAGAGACCCAGTACTTC. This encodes CASSYTTGTEGETQYF.

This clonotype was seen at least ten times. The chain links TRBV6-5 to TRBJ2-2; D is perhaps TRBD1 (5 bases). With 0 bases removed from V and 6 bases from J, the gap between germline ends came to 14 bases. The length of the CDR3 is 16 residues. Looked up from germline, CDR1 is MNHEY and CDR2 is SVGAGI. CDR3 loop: CASSYSKRGGSGELFF. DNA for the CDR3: TGTGCCAGCAGTTACTCGAAAAGGGGCGGTTCCGGGGAGCTGTTTTTT.

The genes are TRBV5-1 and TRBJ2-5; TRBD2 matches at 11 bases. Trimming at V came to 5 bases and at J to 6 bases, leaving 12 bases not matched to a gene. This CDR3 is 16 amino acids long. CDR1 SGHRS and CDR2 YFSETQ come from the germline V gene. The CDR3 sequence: CASSPTSGGSRQTQYF. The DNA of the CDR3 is TGCGCCAGCAGTCCCACTAGCGGGGGATCTCGGCAGACCCAGTACTTC.

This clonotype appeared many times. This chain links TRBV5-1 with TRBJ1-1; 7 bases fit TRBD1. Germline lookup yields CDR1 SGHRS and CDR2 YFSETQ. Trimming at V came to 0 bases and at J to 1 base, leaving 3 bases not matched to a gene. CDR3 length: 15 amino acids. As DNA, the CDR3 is TGCGCCAGCAGCTTGGTTGGACAGGAGAACACTGAAGCTTTCTTT. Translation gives CASSLVGQENTEAFF.

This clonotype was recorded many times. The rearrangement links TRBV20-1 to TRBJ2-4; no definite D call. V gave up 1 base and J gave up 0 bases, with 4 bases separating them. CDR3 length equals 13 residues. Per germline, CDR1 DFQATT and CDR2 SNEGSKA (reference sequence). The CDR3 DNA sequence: TGCAGTGCTAGAGTAGAAGCCAAAAACATTCAGTACTTC. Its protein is CSARVEAKNIQYF.

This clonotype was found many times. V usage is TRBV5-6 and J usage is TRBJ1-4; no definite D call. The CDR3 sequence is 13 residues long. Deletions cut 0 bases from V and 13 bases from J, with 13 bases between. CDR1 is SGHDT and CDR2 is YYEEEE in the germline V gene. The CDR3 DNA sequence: TGTGCCAGCAGCTTGGGGACCGAGCGGGGACTGTTTTTT. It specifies CASSLGTERGLFF.

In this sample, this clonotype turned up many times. The CDR3 loop reads CASSLTRQGKGNTIYF. The CDR3 nucleotides are TGCGCCAGCAGCTTGACTAGACAGGGGAAAGGAAACACCATATATTTT. The chain recombines TRBV5-1 with TRBJ1-3; 8 bases are shared with TRBD1. This CDR3 is 16 amino acids long. Germline lookup yields CDR1 SGHRS and CDR2 YFSETQ. The ends lost 1 base at V and 4 bases at J; junction bases unmatched: 7.

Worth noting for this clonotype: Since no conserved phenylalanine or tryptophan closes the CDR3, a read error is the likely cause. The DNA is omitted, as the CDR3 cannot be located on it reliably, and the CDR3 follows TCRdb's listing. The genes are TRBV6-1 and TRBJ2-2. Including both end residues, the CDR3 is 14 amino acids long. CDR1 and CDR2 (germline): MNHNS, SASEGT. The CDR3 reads CASSLSGNTGELLL.

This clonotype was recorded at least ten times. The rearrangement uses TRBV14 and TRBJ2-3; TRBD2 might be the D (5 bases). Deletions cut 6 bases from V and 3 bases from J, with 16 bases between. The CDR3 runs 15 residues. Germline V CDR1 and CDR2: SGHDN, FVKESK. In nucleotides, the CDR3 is TGTGCCAGCAGTCCATCGGGCGGGTGGACAGATACGCAGTATTTT. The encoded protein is CASSPSGGWTDTQYF.

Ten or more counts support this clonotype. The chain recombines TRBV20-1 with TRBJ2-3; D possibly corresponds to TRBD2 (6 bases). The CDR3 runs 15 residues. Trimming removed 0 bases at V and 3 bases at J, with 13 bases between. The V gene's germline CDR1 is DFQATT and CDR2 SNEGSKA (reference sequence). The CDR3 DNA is TGCAGTGCTAGAGAGGCGGGGAGAGGGACAGATACGCAGTATTTT. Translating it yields CSAREAGRGTDTQYF.

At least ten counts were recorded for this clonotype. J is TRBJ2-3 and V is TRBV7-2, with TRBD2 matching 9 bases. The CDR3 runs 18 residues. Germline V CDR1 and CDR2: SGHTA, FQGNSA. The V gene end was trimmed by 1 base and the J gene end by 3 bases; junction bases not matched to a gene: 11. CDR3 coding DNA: TGTGCCAGCAGCTTAGTTGCTACGAGCGGGGGGAGGACAGATACGCAGTATTTT. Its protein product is CASSLVATSGGRTDTQYF.

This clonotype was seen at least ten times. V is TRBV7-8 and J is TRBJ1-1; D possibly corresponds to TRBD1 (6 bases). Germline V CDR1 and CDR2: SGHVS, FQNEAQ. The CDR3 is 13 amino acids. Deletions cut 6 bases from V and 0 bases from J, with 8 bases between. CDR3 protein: CASRGQMNTEAFF. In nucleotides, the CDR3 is TGTGCCAGCAGAGGACAGATGAACACTGAAGCTTTCTTT.

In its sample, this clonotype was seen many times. The CDR3: CATSTLDYSGANVLTF. Written as DNA, the CDR3 is TGTGCCACCTCGACACTAGATTACTCTGGGGCCAACGTCCTGACTTTC. V is TRBV24-1 and J is TRBJ2-6, with a tentative D call TRBD2 (5 bases). The V end lost 9 bases, the J end lost 0 bases, and 14 bases lay between the germline ends. The CDR3 is 16 residues long. From germline, CDR1 is KGHDR and CDR2 SFDVKD.

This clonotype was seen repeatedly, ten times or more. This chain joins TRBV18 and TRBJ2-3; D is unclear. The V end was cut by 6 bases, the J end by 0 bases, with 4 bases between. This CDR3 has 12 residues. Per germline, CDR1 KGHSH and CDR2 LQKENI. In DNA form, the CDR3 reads TGTGCCAGCTCTGAGAGCACAGATACGCAGTATTTT. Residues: CASSESTDTQYF.

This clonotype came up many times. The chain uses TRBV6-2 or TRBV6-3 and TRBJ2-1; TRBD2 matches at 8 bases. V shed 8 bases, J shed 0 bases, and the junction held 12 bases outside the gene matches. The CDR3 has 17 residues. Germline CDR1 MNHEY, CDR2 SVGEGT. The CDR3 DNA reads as TGTGCCAGCTCACCCGGGGGCGGGGGGTACTCCTACAATGAGCAGTTCTTC. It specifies CASSPGGGGYSYNEQFF.

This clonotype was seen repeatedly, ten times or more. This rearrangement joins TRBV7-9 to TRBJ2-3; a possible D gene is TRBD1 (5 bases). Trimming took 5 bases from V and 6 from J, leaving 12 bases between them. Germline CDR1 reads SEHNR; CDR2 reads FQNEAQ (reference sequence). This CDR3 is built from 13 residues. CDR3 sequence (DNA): TGTGCCAGCAGCGCCGCAGGGTCGGATACGCAGTATTTT. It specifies CASSAAGSDTQYF. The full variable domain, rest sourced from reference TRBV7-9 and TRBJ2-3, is DTGVSQNPRHKITKRGQNVTFRCDPISEHNRLYWYRQTLGQGPEFLTYFQNEAQLEKSRLLSDRFSAERPKGSFSTLEIQRTEQGDSAMYLCASSAAGSDTQYFGPGTRLTVL.

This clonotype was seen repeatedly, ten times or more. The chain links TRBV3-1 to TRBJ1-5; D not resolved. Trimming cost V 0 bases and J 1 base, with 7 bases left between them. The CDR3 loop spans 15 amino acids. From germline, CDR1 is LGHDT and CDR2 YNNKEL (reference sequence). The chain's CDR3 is CASSQDPASNQPQHF. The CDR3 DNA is TGTGCCAGCAGCCAAGATCCGGCCAGCAATCAGCCCCAGCATTTT.

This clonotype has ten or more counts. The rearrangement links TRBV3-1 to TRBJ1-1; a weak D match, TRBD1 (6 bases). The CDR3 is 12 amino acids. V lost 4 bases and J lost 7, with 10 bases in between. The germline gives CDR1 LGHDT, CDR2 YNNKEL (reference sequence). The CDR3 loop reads CASSPQGREAFF. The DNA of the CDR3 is TGTGCCAGCAGCCCACAGGGCCGTGAAGCTTTCTTT.

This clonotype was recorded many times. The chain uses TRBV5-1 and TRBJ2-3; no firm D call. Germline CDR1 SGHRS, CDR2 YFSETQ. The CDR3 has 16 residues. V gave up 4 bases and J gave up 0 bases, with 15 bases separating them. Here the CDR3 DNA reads TGCGCCAGCAGCCCAGATGTCGGCCTCAGCACAGATACGCAGTATTTT. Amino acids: CASSPDVGLSTDTQYF.

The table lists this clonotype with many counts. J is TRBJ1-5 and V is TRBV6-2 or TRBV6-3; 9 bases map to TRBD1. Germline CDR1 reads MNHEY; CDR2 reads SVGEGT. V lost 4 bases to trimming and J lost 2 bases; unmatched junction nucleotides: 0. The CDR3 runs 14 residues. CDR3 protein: CASSWTGGNQPQHF. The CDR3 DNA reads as TGTGCCAGCAGTTGGACAGGGGGCAATCAGCCCCAGCATTTT.

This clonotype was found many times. The CDR3 DNA sequence: TGTGCCAGCAGAGGTCCCGGGACGGCCACCGGGGAGCTGTTTTTT. This codes for CASRGPGTATGELFF. The chain has TRBV6-6 and TRBJ2-2; D may correspond to TRBD1 or TRBD2 (5 bases each). The V and J ends lost 6 bases and 4 bases respectively, with 15 bases between them. Germline V gene sequence: CDR1 MNHNY, CDR2 SVGAGI (reference sequence). The CDR3 spans 15 residues.

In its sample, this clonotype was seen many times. The CDR3 nucleotides read TGCGCCAGCAGCCTAAGATGGGAGCGTGGCGAGCAGTTCTTC. Encoded protein: CASSLRWERGEQFF. The rearrangement uses TRBV4-3 and TRBJ2-1; weak D call: TRBD2 (5 bases). This CDR3 has 14 amino acids. The V end lost 4 bases, the J end lost 10 bases, and 17 bases lay between the germline ends. Germline CDR1 is LGHNA and CDR2 is YSLEER.

The CDR3 region is CSVGTGYTGELFF. The DNA for the CDR3 is TGCAGCGTCGGCACAGGATACACCGGGGAGCTGTTTTTT. The V and J genes are TRBV29-1 and TRBJ2-2; D possibly corresponds to TRBD1 (5 bases). The CDR3 has 13 amino acids. Trimming stripped 6 bases from V and 3 bases from J, with 11 bases between. Germline V gives CDR1 SQVTM, CDR2 ANQGSEA.